Listed below are T cell receptor beta chains from one sample, sequenced in a study of OX40 agonist ivuxolimab in advanced cancers. Sequenced by immunoSEQ multiplex PCR; TCRdb stores in-frame clones only, minus some. This table has more than 60,000 clones, less than 90% appearing once. Sequences were derived from CD4+ or CD8+ T cells sorted from blood, sampled in a trial of the OX40 agonist ivuxolimab. The receptors shown here come from an adult with an advanced solid tumor such as melanoma, head and neck, liver or kidney cancer. Each CDR3 is given with its conserved first and last residue. D genes are given only for firm matches. Size values are once, few and many counts, or a class for expanded clones, and some rows have none.

-	TRBV6-5	-	TRBJ2-5	TGTGCCAGCAGCAGGGATCTAGTCATGGGGGAGACCCAGTACTTC	CASSRDLVMGETQYF
-	TRBV19	-	TRBJ2-7	TGTGCCAGTAGTATCGGGGTCGTCGCAGGCAGTCGTGAGCAGTACTTC	CASSIGVVAGSREQYF
-	TRBV7-9	TRBD2	TRBJ2-3	TGTGCCAGCAGCTTAGCGTTGCTAGCGGGGACGATCATAGATACGCAGTATTTT	CASSLALLAGTIIDTQYF
-	TRBV5-6	-	TRBJ1-4	TGTGCCAGCAGCCGTTTTAGGGGTGAGGCAACTAATGAAAAACTGTTTTTT	CASSRFRGEATNEKLFF
few	TRBV10-3	-	TRBJ1-5	TGTGCCATCAGTGATTGGGCAAGCAATCAGCCCCAGCATTTT	CAISDWASNQPQHF
-	TRBV25-1	TRBD1	TRBJ2-1	TGTGCCAGCAGTGGCCATAACAGGGGGAGGAATGAGCAGTTCTTC	CASSGHNRGRNEQFF
few	TRBV28	TRBD1	TRBJ1-1	TGTGCCAGCAGTTCGGGGGACAGGGGGAACACTGAAGCTTTCTTT	CASSSGDRGNTEAFF
-	TRBV11-1	-	TRBJ2-1	TGTGCCAGCAGCTTTAGGGACTCATACAATGAGCAGTTCTTC	CASSFRDSYNEQFF
-	TRBV7-2	TRBD2	TRBJ2-2	TGTGCCAGCAGCTTGTCCCCGGGACTAGCAATCGCCGGGGAGCTGTTTTTT	CASSLSPGLAIAGELFF
-	TRBV5-1	TRBD2	TRBJ2-1	TGCGCCAGCAGCCCCCTGGCGGGTAGCGGGGGGATCAGTGAGCAGTTCTTC	CASSPLAGSGGISEQFF
-	TRBV4-2	-	TRBJ2-5	TGTGCCAGCAGCCAAGAGGGCAACCAAGAGACCCAGTACTTC	CASSQEGNQETQYF
-	TRBV11-3	-	TRBJ2-2	TGTGCCAGCAGAGTCGGGACAACGACCGGGAACACCGGGGAGCTGTTTTTT	CASRVGTTTGNTGELFF
once	TRBV9	-	TRBJ1-4	TGTGCCAGCAGCGGGGGACCCGGCCCTGATGGAAAACTGTTTTTT	CASSGGPGPDGKLFF